Each of the 23 T cell receptor beta chains below was sequenced from the same sample in a study of T cell responses to AZD1222 COVID-19 vaccine. The repertoire was sequenced with immunoSEQ multiplex PCR; TCRdb's copy has only in-frame clones and lacks some. The data contain some 15,000 clones, about 87% of them singletons. Sequences were derived from peripheral blood, sampled 28 days after the second AZD1222 dose. All receptors come from an adult who received the AZD1222 COVID-19 vaccine.

V is TRBV28 and J is TRBJ2-3; 9 positions agree with TRBD2. Germline values: CDR1 MDHEN, CDR2 SYDVKM. The V segment lost 6 bases and the J segment 2 bases; nucleotides outside the gene matches: 6. This CDR3 comprises 15 residues. CDR3 sequence: CASRSPGLATDTQYF. Written as DNA, the CDR3 is TGTGCCAGCAGATCGCCGGGACTAGCCACAGATACGCAGTATTTT.

This chain links TRBV29-1 with TRBJ1-1; D is undetermined. Germline CDR1 and CDR2: SQVTM and ANQGSEA. V dropped 4 bases and J dropped 4 bases, with 13 bases sitting between them. CDR3 length equals 13 residues. CDR3 amino acids: CSVVKVGVTEAFF. The DNA for the CDR3 is TGCAGCGTTGTTAAGGTTGGTGTCACTGAAGCTTTCTTT.

The gene calls are TRBV5-8 and TRBJ1-5; a possible D gene is TRBD1 (5 bases). V was trimmed by 3 bases and J by 0 bases, leaving 10 bases between them. The CDR3 loop spans 15 amino acids. Germline CDR1 and CDR2: SGHTS and YDEGEE. The CDR3 spells CASSWGRDSNQPQHF. Written as DNA, the CDR3 is TGTGCCAGCAGCTGGGGCCGTGATAGCAATCAGCCCCAGCATTTT.

Here the CDR3 DNA reads TGTGCCAGCAGTTTGGACAGCTATAGCAATCAGCCCCAGCATTTT. Protein sequence: CASSLDSYSNQPQHF. This sequence joins TRBV6-5 and TRBJ1-5; possible D gene TRBD1, 6 bases. Trimming removed 4 bases at V and 0 bases at J, with 10 bases between. Looked up from germline, CDR1 is MNHEY and CDR2 is SVGAGI. The CDR3 loop spans 15 amino acids.

The genes are TRBV7-3 and TRBJ2-7; 7 bases are a match to TRBD2. The CDR3 sequence is 14 residues long. Trimming at V came to 8 bases and at J to 0 bases, leaving 7 bases not matched to a gene. The germline CDR1 and CDR2 sequences are SGHTA and FQGTGA. The CDR3 sequence is CASSPGTTSYEQYF. CDR3 DNA: TGTGCCAGCTCCCCCGGGACTACCTCCTACGAGCAGTACTTC. Together with reference TRBV7-3 and TRBJ2-7, the CDR3 gives the full variable domain: GAGVSQTPSNKVTEKGKYVELRCDPISGHTALYWYRQSLGQGPEFLIYFQGTGAADDSGLPNDRFFAVRPEGSVSTLKIQRTERGDSAVYLCASSPGTTSYEQYFGPGTRLTVT.

The V and J genes are TRBV14 and TRBJ2-7, with TRBD2 matching 8 bases. There are 13 residues in the CDR3. Germline CDR1 reads SGHDN; CDR2 reads FVKESK. Germline trimming cut 9 bases from V and 7 bases from J; bases unmatched to any gene: 11. For the CDR3, the DNA is TGTGCCAGTTCCGGGACTAGGTCCGGGGAGCAGTACTTC. Translation: CASSGTRSGEQYF.

J is TRBJ2-2 and V is TRBV18; perhaps TRBD1 as D (7 bases). This CDR3 has 16 amino acids. The germline gives CDR1 KGHSH, CDR2 LQKENI. Trimming took off 3 bases at V and 2 bases at J, with 13 bases between the two ends. The CDR3 loop is CASSPQGGQNTGELFF. The CDR3, as DNA: TGTGCCAGCTCACCGCAGGGGGGACAAAACACCGGGGAGCTGTTTTTT.

The chain is built from TRBV5-1 and TRBJ1-5; 8 nucleotides line up with TRBD1. The CDR3 length is 14 residues. CDR1 SGHRS and CDR2 YFSETQ come from the germline V gene. V shed 5 bases, J shed 3 bases, and the junction held 4 bases outside the gene matches. This CDR3 reads CASRPDRANQPQHF. CDR3 in DNA: TGCGCCAGCAGACCGGACAGGGCCAATCAGCCCCAGCATTTT.

This clone appeared once. The chain joins TRBV4-3 to TRBJ2-5; D is unclear. The germline V gene encodes CDR1 LGHNA and CDR2 YSLEER. CDR3 length equals 13 residues. The V gene lost 0 bases and the J gene lost 7 bases, with 9 bases spanning the gap. In DNA form, the CDR3 reads TGCGCCAGCAGCCAAGAAAGTGTCGGGACCCAGTACTTC. Its translation is CASSQESVGTQYF.

V gene TRBV12-3 or TRBV12-4 combines with J gene TRBJ2-5; D uncertain. The CDR3 is 12 amino acids. V shed 3 bases and J shed 6 bases, with 8 bases lying between them. CDR3 in amino acids: CASSFEVQTQYF. In DNA, the CDR3 is TGTGCCAGCAGTTTCGAGGTACAGACCCAGTACTTC.

The chain uses TRBV7-2 and TRBJ2-5; D unclear. The CDR3 consists of 13 residues. Germline V gene lookup returns CDR1 SGHTA and CDR2 FQGNSA. The V and J ends lost 5 bases and 7 bases respectively, with 14 bases between them. The CDR3 DNA is TGTGCCAGCAGCCTGGAACAACTTGGGACCCAGTACTTC. This translates into CASSLEQLGTQYF. The entire variable domain, with the rest obtained from reference TRBV7-2 and TRBJ2-5, is as follows: GAGVSQSPSNKVTEKGKDVELRCDPISGHTALYWYRQSLGQGLEFLIYFQGNSAPDKSGLPSDRFSAERTGGSVSTLTIQRTQQEDSAVYLCASSLEQLGTQYFGPGTRLLVL.

The gene calls are TRBV28 and TRBJ1-1, with D possibly TRBD1 on 5 matching bases. The CDR3 totals 15 residues. The V and J ends lost 6 bases and 7 bases respectively, with 21 bases between them. Germline V gene lookup returns CDR1 MDHEN and CDR2 SYDVKM. CDR3 sequence reads: CASRSGGVFDFEAFF. CDR3 bases: TGTGCCAGCAGATCCGGGGGAGTTTTTGACTTTGAAGCTTTCTTT.

This clone was observed a single time. The chain combines TRBV27 with TRBJ2-2; 9 bases agree with TRBD2. The ends lost 7 bases at V and 7 bases at J; junction bases unmatched: 10. The CDR3 contains 15 residues. Germline-derived CDR1 and CDR2 are MNHEY and SMNVEV (reference sequence). The CDR3 loop reads CASTKGTSWGGELFF. The DNA of the CDR3 is TGTGCCAGCACCAAAGGGACTAGCTGGGGCGGGGAGCTGTTTTTT.

The chain is built from TRBV19 and TRBJ2-7; D might be TRBD1 (5 bases). Per the germline V gene, CDR1 is LNHDA and CDR2 is SQIVND (reference sequence). CDR3 length: 15 residues. Between the trimmed V and J ends, which lost 4 bases and 5 bases, there was a span of 18 bases. The CDR3 DNA is TGTGCCAGTAGTAGCGGCCAGGGCCGTAGAAACGAGCAGTACTTC. As protein: CASSSGQGRRNEQYF.

The genes are TRBV19 and TRBJ1-1; D might be TRBD1 (6 bases). V was trimmed by 5 bases and J by 0 bases, leaving 10 bases between them. This CDR3 is 14 amino acids long. Germline V gene lookup returns CDR1 LNHDA and CDR2 SQIVND (reference sequence). This chain's CDR3 is CASSLQGLNTEAFF. The CDR3, as DNA: TGTGCCAGTAGTCTACAGGGACTGAACACTGAAGCTTTCTTT.

The chain carries TRBV28 and TRBJ1-2; possible D gene TRBD1, 5 bases. Deletions cut 4 bases from V and 12 bases from J, with 15 bases between. The germline V gene encodes CDR1 MDHEN and CDR2 SYDVKM. The CDR3 spans 12 residues. The CDR3 region is CASSSRPPDNTF. The CDR3 region has the DNA TGTGCCAGCAGTTCTAGGCCGCCGGACAACACCTTC.

The CDR3: CSASPGSNSPLHF. As DNA, the CDR3 is TGCAGTGCTAGTCCAGGGTCTAATTCACCCCTCCACTTT. The chain employs TRBV20-1 and TRBJ1-6; possible D gene TRBD1, 5 bases. The CDR3 spans 13 residues. Germline V CDR1 and CDR2: DFQATT, SNEGSKA (reference sequence). V lost 3 bases and J lost 6, with 9 bases in between.

The V and J genes are TRBV2 and TRBJ2-3, with 10 bases matching TRBD2. Germline assignment: CDR1 SNHLY and CDR2 FYNNEI. This CDR3 region has 14 residues. V lost 6 bases, J lost 6 bases, and 6 bases stayed unmatched. The CDR3 region is CASRKTTSGDTQYF. CDR3 DNA sequence: TGTGCCAGCAGGAAAACGACTAGCGGGGATACGCAGTATTTT.

J is TRBJ1-6 and V is TRBV30; a weak D match, TRBD1 (6 bases). The CDR3 covers 13 residues. Per germline, CDR1 GTSNPN and CDR2 SVGIG (reference sequence). The V end was cut by 5 bases, the J end by 7 bases, with 12 bases between. CDR3 nucleotides: TGTGCCTGGCGACGGGGGCAGAATTCACCCCTCCACTTT. This encodes CAWRRGQNSPLHF.

V gene TRBV5-1 combines with J gene TRBJ1-1; 11 positions match TRBD1. The CDR3 is 16 residues long. The V gene end was trimmed by 4 bases and the J gene end by 5 bases; junction bases not matched to a gene: 10. Looked up from germline, CDR1 is SGHRS and CDR2 is YFSETQ. The CDR3 loop is CASSPRTGGLETEAFF. For the CDR3, the DNA is TGCGCCAGCAGCCCTAGGACAGGGGGCTTGGAGACTGAAGCTTTCTTT.

This chain uses TRBV11-2 with TRBJ2-3, with 7 bases lining up with TRBD2. CDR3 length equals 15 residues. Trimming took 4 bases from V and 8 from J; bases not matched to a gene: 12. From germline, CDR1 is SGHAT and CDR2 FQNNGV. DNA of the CDR3: TGTGCCAGCAGCTGGGCGGGCGGGGGTTTGGGTACGCAGTATTTT. Translated, it gives CASSWAGGGLGTQYF.

The J gene is TRBJ2-7, the V gene TRBV11-2; 10 bases match TRBD1. This CDR3 is built from 17 residues. Germline values: CDR1 SGHAT, CDR2 FQNNGV. The V and J ends lost 3 bases and 2 bases, in that order; junction bases with no gene match: 10. The CDR3 sequence: CASSFLLTGTGAYEQYF. The CDR3 region has the DNA TGTGCCAGCAGCTTCCTATTAACCGGGACAGGGGCCTACGAGCAGTACTTC. The whole variable domain, remainder taken from reference TRBV11-2 and TRBJ2-7, is EAGVAQSPRYKIIEKRQSVAFWCNPISGHATLYWYQQILGQGPKLLIQFQNNGVVDDSQLPKDRFSAERLKGVDSTLKIQPAKLEDSAVYLCASSFLLTGTGAYEQYFGPGTRLTVT.

This rearrangement joins TRBV7-2 to TRBJ2-1; D may match TRBD1 or TRBD2 (6 bases each). Per germline, CDR1 SGHTA and CDR2 FQGNSA. This CDR3 has 18 amino acids. V gave up 5 bases and J gave up 8 bases, with 28 bases separating them. The CDR3 DNA follows: TGTGCCAGCAGCCCTCTCCGGGCGGGACGACTCGGGGGCGATGAGCAGTTCTTC. Translated: CASSPLRAGRLGGDEQFF. The full variable domain, completed using reference TRBV7-2 and TRBJ2-1, is GAGVSQSPSNKVTEKGKDVELRCDPISGHTALYWYRQSLGQGLEFLIYFQGNSAPDKSGLPSDRFSAERTGGSVSTLTIQRTQQEDSAVYLCASSPLRAGRLGGDEQFFGPGTRLTVL.